This T cell receptor (beta chain) was sequenced in a study of blood T cell repertoires in COVID-19. Generated by immunoSEQ multiplex PCR, the TCRdb table keeps only in-frame clones and is missing some. The sample yields over 120,000 clones, 75% to 90% seen once. Trimming cost V 3 bases and J 8 bases, with 25 bases left between them. CDR1 and CDR2 from the germline V gene are MDHEN and SYDVKM. The CDR3 has 17 residues. Sequenced input: peripheral blood. The chain uses TRBV28 and TRBJ1-2; TRBD1 might be the D (6 bases). The receptor's source is a human donor in a cohort sampled during active COVID-19. CDR3 DNA: TGTGCCAGCAGTTTGGTTGCGGGGGGCCGCGCACTTCGGGGCTACACCTTC. Amino acids: CASSLVAGGRALRGYTF.